The entry below gives a single T cell receptor beta chain sequence along with its context. This entry comes from a study of T cells after yellow fever vaccination. Germline lookup yields CDR1 SGDLS and CDR2 YYNGEE. This CDR3 has 15 residues. V lost 5 bases to trimming and J lost 7 bases, with 19 bases between them. A single record per CDR3 protein comes from TCRdb applying MiXCR to the 5' RACE reads. The sample shows about 430,000 distinct CDR3 sequences, around 19% of them seen only once. This sequence was found in a man aged 18 to 30 who received the YFV17D yellow fever vaccine. The sequences come from PBMCs, collected before the yellow fever booster vaccination. The chain links TRBV9 to TRBJ2-1; D is possibly TRBD2 (7 bases). CDR3 region: CASSERGGARNEQFF. CDR3 in DNA: TGTGCCAGCAGTGAGAGAGGGGGGGCTAGGAATGAGCAGTTCTTC.